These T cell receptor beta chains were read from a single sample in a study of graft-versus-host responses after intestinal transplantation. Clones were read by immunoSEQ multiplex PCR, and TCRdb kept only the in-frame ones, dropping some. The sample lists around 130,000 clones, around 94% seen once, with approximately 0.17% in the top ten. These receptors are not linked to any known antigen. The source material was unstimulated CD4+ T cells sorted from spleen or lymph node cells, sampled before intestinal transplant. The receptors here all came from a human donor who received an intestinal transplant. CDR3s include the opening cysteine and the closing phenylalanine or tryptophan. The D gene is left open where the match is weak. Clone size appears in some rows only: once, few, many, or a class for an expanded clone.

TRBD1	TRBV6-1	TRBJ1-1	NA	TGTGCCAGCAGTGAGTTGGGACAGGGGGCTAGTAAAGCTTTCTTT	CASSELGQGASKAFF
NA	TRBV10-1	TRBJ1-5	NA	TGCGCCAGCAGTGAGTCCACGGGAGGGAGAAGCAATCAGCCCCAGCATTTT	CASSESTGGRSNQPQHF
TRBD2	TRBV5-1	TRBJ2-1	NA	TGCGCCAGCAGCTTCGTGATAGCGGGGGGGCCTTACAATGAGCAGTTCTTC	CASSFVIAGGPYNEQFF
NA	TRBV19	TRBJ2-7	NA	TGTGCCAGTAAGGGCAGGGGGGTCTACGAGCAGTACTTC	CASKGRGVYEQYF
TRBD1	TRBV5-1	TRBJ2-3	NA	TGCGCCAGCAGCGGGACAGGGGGTACAGATACGCAGTATTTT	CASSGTGGTDTQYF
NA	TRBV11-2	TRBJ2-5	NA	TGTGCCAGCAGTTTCGGACAGCGCGAGACCCAGTACTTC	CASSFGQRETQYF
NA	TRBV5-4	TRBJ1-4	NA	TGTGCCAGCCGCATCGACAGTAATGAAAAACTGTTTTTT	CASRIDSNEKLFF
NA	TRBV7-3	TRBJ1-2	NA	TGTGCCAGCAGCCCAACACTCGGCAATGGCTACACCTTC	CASSPTLGNGYTF
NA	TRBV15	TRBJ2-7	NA	TGTGCCACCAGCAGAGACAAGGTTTACGAGCAGTACTTC	CATSRDKVYEQYF
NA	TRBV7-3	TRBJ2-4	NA	TGTGCCAGCAGCTTTTGGCCATGGGTGACCAAAAACATTCAGTACTTC	CASSFWPWVTKNIQYF
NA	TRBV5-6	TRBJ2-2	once	TGTGCCAGCAGCTTGTTATCGGTAAACACCGGGGAGCTGTTTTTT	CASSLLSVNTGELFF
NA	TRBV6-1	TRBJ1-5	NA	TGTGCCAGCTCACTCCGGGGGGGTAGCAATCAGCCCCAGCATTTT	CASSLRGGSNQPQHF
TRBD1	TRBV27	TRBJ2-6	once	TGTGCCAGCAGTTTAAACACAGGGGCTGGGGCCAACGTCCTGACTTTC	CASSLNTGAGANVLTF
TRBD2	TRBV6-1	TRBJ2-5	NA	TGTGCCAGCAGGATGCCGGGGGGGGAGACCCAGTACTTC	CASRMPGGETQYF
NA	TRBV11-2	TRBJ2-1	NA	TGTGCCAGCAGCTTAGCCCGCAATGAGCAGTTCTTC	CASSLARNEQFF
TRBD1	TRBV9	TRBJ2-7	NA	TGTGCCAGCAGCGTTGAGGGACAGTATGATGAGCAGTACTTC	CASSVEGQYDEQYF
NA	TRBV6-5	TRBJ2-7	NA	TGTGCCAGCAGTGAATGGGGATACGAGCAGTACTTC	CASSEWGYEQYF